These 7 T cell receptor beta chains were sequenced from one sample in a study of identical twins. A single record per CDR3 protein comes from TCRdb applying MiXCR to the 5' RACE reads. The sample comprises 1.5 million to 2 million distinct CDR3 sequences, less than 40% of which are singletons, and more than 0.25% rests with the top ten. Sequenced sample: cord blood. The receptors were gathered from a newborn girl in good health.

The chain is built from TRBV4-1 and TRBJ2-3; 12 nucleotides agree with TRBD2. The germline CDR1 and CDR2 sequences are MGHRA and YSYEKL. Trimming took 4 bases from V and 8 from J; bases not matched to a gene: 10. The CDR3 consists of 16 residues. In DNA form, the CDR3 reads TGCGCCAGCAGCCGACTAGCGGGGGCCCTGATAGGTACGCAGTATTTT. Its protein is CASSRLAGALIGTQYF.

This clonotype was seen only a few times. The rearrangement uses TRBV9 and TRBJ2-7; D is undetermined. CDR1 SGDLS and CDR2 YYNGEE come from the germline V gene. The V end lost 1 base, the J end lost 3 bases, and 11 bases lay between the germline ends. The CDR3 is made up of 14 amino acids. CDR3 in DNA: TGTGCCAGCAGCGTAAGTATTGGCGTCTACGAGCAGTACTTC. Translation gives CASSVSIGVYEQYF. The full variable domain, completed using reference TRBV9 and TRBJ2-7, is DSGVTQTPKHLITATGQRVTLRCSPRSGDLSVYWYQQSLDQGLQFLIQYYNGEERAKGNILERFSAQQFPDLHSELNLSSLELGDSALYFCASSVSIGVYEQYFGPGTRLTVT.

This clonotype came up many times. The chain carries TRBV28 and TRBJ2-7; 7 nucleotides match TRBD1. The CDR3 is 17 residues long. Germline trimming cut 1 base from V and 2 bases from J; bases unmatched to any gene: 11. Germline V gene sequence: CDR1 MDHEN, CDR2 SYDVKM. CDR3 nucleotide sequence: TGTGCCAGCAGTTTATACCCCAGGACAGGCGTCCCCTACGAGCAGTACTTC. The encoded protein is CASSLYPRTGVPYEQYF.

The chain recombines TRBV5-5 with TRBJ2-5; perhaps TRBD2 as D (5 bases). The germline V gene encodes CDR1 SGHKS and CDR2 YYEKEE (reference sequence). Between the trimmed V and J ends, which lost 0 bases and 11 bases, there was a span of 23 bases. The length of the CDR3 is 16 residues. The CDR3 DNA is TGTGCCAGCAGCTTGGCCCCGGGAATTGAGACCGATGAGCAGTACTTC. As protein: CASSLAPGIETDEQYF.

The chain joins TRBV6-6 to TRBJ1-5; D gene uncertain. The V gene's germline CDR1 is MNHNY and CDR2 SVGAGI (reference sequence). Trimming stripped 6 bases from V and 6 bases from J, with 12 bases between. The CDR3 spans 13 residues. The CDR3 DNA reads TGTGCCAGCAGGACGCGAGTTAGTCAGCCCCAGCATTTT. Translating gives CASRTRVSQPQHF.

This clonotype was counted many times. The chain carries TRBV12-3 or TRBV12-4 and TRBJ2-5; D not certain. CDR3 size: 13 residues. V dropped 1 base and J dropped 3 bases, with 6 bases sitting between them. The CDR3 sequence is CASSLGVEETQYF. The CDR3 DNA sequence: TGTGCCAGCAGTTTAGGGGTGGAAGAGACCCAGTACTTC.

This rearrangement joins TRBV20-1 to TRBJ2-5; 10 nucleotides align to TRBD2. Trimming at V came to 2 bases and at J to 0 bases, leaving 6 bases not matched to a gene. This CDR3 is built from 16 residues. Germline CDR1 DFQATT, CDR2 SNEGSKA (reference sequence). DNA for the CDR3: TGCAGTGCTAGACACGGACTAGCGGCGTACCAAGAGACCCAGTACTTC. This codes for CSARHGLAAYQETQYF.